The 26 T cell receptor beta chains below all came from one sample that was sequenced in a study of identical twins. TCRdb reprocessed the 5' RACE reads with MiXCR, giving one entry per CDR3 protein. The sample includes 510,000 or so distinct CDR3 sequences, 13% to 15% of them seen just once. A further study also used this sample, focusing on yellow fever vaccine responses in identical twins.

Sequencing was performed on CD4+ T cells sorted from blood. The receptors were sampled from a woman younger than 30 in good health.

This clonotype was found a few times. The chain recombines TRBV5-5 with TRBJ1-1, with D hard to call. Germline V gene sequence: CDR1 SGHKS, CDR2 YYEKEE (reference sequence). V lost 0 bases and J lost 7, with 10 bases in between. This CDR3 comprises 13 residues. The chain's CDR3 is CASSLAGMGEAFF. CDR3 nucleotides: TGTGCCAGCAGCTTGGCGGGGATGGGTGAAGCTTTCTTT.

This clonotype was detected only a few times. The chain combines TRBV6-1 with TRBJ2-1; D gene uncertain. With 6 bases removed from V and 4 bases from J, the gap between germline ends came to 13 bases. Germline CDR1 and CDR2: MNHNS and SASEGT. The CDR3 has 14 amino acids. The CDR3 nucleotides read TGTGCCAGCAGCCCCAGCACAAGTTACAATGAGCAGTTCTTC. Translated, it gives CASSPSTSYNEQFF.

J is TRBJ2-7 and V is TRBV6-5, with 7 bases fitting TRBD1. V lost 0 bases, J lost 6 bases, and 8 bases stayed unmatched. The CDR3 is 15 amino acids. CDR1 MNHEY and CDR2 SVGAGI come from the germline V gene. DNA for the CDR3: TGTGCCAGCAGTTACTCGATCCAGGGGGACCGCGAGCAGTACTTC. Amino acids: CASSYSIQGDREQYF.

As regards this clonotype: Compared with germline, one end of the junction differs, possibly owing to a read error. The chain recombines TRBV6-5 with TRBJ2-7; D gene uncertain. Germline loops: CDR1 MNHEY, CDR2 SVGAGI. This CDR3 has 14 amino acids. CDR3: CASSYRAATYGQYF. The CDR3 DNA is TGTGCCAGCAGTTACCGGGCCGCTACCTACGGGCAGTACTTC.

A few counts support this clonotype. The V gene is TRBV20-1, the J gene TRBJ2-3, with 10 bases that match TRBD2. The CDR3 spans 13 residues. Trimming cost V 6 bases and J 6 bases; bases outside gene matches: 6. Germline assignment: CDR1 DFQATT and CDR2 SNEGSKA (reference sequence). The chain's CDR3 is CSAGLAGVDTQYF. CDR3 coding DNA: TGCAGTGCCGGGCTAGCGGGAGTGGATACGCAGTATTTT.

The CDR3 DNA follows: TGTGCCAGCAGCCGAATCGCCGGGGGCGACACCGGGGAGCTGTTTTTT. Translation gives CASSRIAGGDTGELFF. The chain carries TRBV12-3 or TRBV12-4 and TRBJ2-2; perhaps D is TRBD1 or TRBD2 (6 bases each). This CDR3 is 16 amino acids long. The ends were cut back, 6 bases at V and 3 bases at J, with 17 bases in the middle.

This chain uses TRBV20-1 with TRBJ2-7; D is undetermined. The germline gives CDR1 DFQATT, CDR2 SNEGSKA (reference sequence). This CDR3 region has 11 residues. V lost 6 bases and J 0 bases, leaving 6 bases between the germline ends. CDR3: CSADGSYEQYV. The CDR3 nucleotides are TGCAGTGCGGACGGCTCCTACGAGCAGTACGTC.

This sequence joins TRBV20-1 and TRBJ2-5; D uncertain. The CDR3 sequence is 14 residues long. The V end was cut by 0 bases, the J end by 2 bases, with 10 bases between. Germline CDR1 and CDR2: DFQATT and SNEGSKA (reference sequence). CDR3 DNA sequence: TGCAGTGCTAGAGATGGTAACTTTCAAGAGACCCAGTACTTC. It yields the protein CSARDGNFQETQYF.

The chain combines TRBV2 with TRBJ2-1; 8 nucleotides align to TRBD1. CDR1 SNHLY and CDR2 FYNNEI come from the germline V gene. The CDR3 consists of 16 residues. After removal of 3 bases from V and 6 bases from J, the junction contained 10 bases not matched to a gene. In DNA form, the CDR3 reads TGTGCCAGCAGTGATAGACAGGGGAGCATTGTCAATGAGCAGTTCTTC. This translates into CASSDRQGSIVNEQFF.

The chain carries TRBV20-1 and TRBJ2-5; weak D call: TRBD1 (5 bases). V was pared by 6 bases and J by 4 bases, with 9 bases between. The CDR3 sequence is 11 residues long. Germline V gives CDR1 DFQATT, CDR2 SNEGSKA (reference sequence). CDR3 bases: TGCAGTGCCAAAGGGGCAGAGACCCAGTACTTC. Its protein is CSAKGAETQYF.

The sample holds a few counts of this clonotype. The genes are TRBV5-1 and TRBJ1-2; TRBD1 aligns across 7 bases. The CDR3 covers 14 residues. CDR1 is SGHRS and CDR2 is YFSETQ in the germline V gene. With V trimmed by 5 bases and J by 3 bases, 7 bases remained unmatched. CDR3 DNA: TGCGCCAGCAGGTGGTCAGGGGGGGACTATGGCTACACCTTC. Translating gives CASRWSGGDYGYTF.

This clonotype was seen once. The chain recombines TRBV20-1 with TRBJ2-3; 7 bases agree with TRBD2. Per the germline V gene, CDR1 is DFQATT and CDR2 is SNEGSKA (reference sequence). J lost 3 bases, V lost 0 bases, and 15 bases had no gene match. This CDR3 contains 18 residues. In nucleotides, the CDR3 is TGCAGTGCTAGAGACCCACCGGGAGCAGGGCGGGGGACAGATACGCAGTATTTT. Its translation: CSARDPPGAGRGTDTQYF.

The chain uses TRBV12-3 or TRBV12-4 and TRBJ1-2; D perhaps matches TRBD1 (6 bases). This CDR3 has 15 amino acids. V was clipped by 7 bases and J by 8 bases, with 23 bases between them. DNA of the CDR3: TGTGCCAGCACCCCCGTGGGGGCACCTCTATGGGGCTACACCTTC. Encoded protein: CASTPVGAPLWGYTF.

There are many counts of this clonotype. CDR3 sequence (DNA): TGTGCCAGCAGTCACCCGGGCCCGGGGTCCGAGCAGTACTTC. It translates to CASSHPGPGSEQYF. The rearrangement joins TRBV12-3 or TRBV12-4 to TRBJ2-7, with D tentatively TRBD2 (5 bases). The CDR3 has 14 residues. V was shortened by 5 bases and J by 6 bases, with 17 bases between the two germline ends.

The CDR3 reads CASTTDRPRRKVSSPLHF. CDR3 bases: TGTGCCAGCACAACTGATAGGCCCAGGAGGAAAGTGAGTTCACCCCTCCACTTT. The chain uses TRBV6-4 and TRBJ1-6, with D hard to call. This CDR3 is 18 amino acids long. The germline V gene encodes CDR1 MRHNA and CDR2 SNTAGT. The V end was cut by 7 bases, the J end by 9 bases, with 28 bases between.

The V gene is TRBV6-1, the J gene TRBJ2-7; 7 nucleotides agree with TRBD2. Per germline, CDR1 MNHNS and CDR2 SASEGT. With 8 bases clipped from V and 4 bases from J, the junction kept 14 bases outside the gene matches. The length of the CDR3 is 15 residues. Here the CDR3 reads CASGVGLAAGYEQYV. CDR3 in DNA: TGTGCCAGCGGGGTGGGCCTAGCAGCGGGGTACGAGCAGTACGTC.

V usage is TRBV4-1 and J usage is TRBJ2-5; D remains ambiguous. Trimming took off 4 bases at V and 5 bases at J, with 8 bases between the two ends. The CDR3 contains 12 residues. Germline CDR1 and CDR2: MGHRA and YSYEKL. DNA of the CDR3: TGCGCCAGCAGCCCCTTTGGGGAGACCCAGTACTTC. Residues: CASSPFGETQYF.

The rearrangement links TRBV20-1 to TRBJ2-2; no reliable D call. Germline CDR1 and CDR2: DFQATT and SNEGSKA (reference sequence). This CDR3 has 13 amino acids. V shed 5 bases and J shed 0 bases, with 7 bases lying between them. CDR3 nucleotides: TGCAGTGCTCCCCCGCCGAACACCGGGGAGCTGTTTTTT. Protein product: CSAPPPNTGELFF.

This clonotype was found many times. V gene TRBV12-3 or TRBV12-4 combines with J gene TRBJ2-1; 14 bases are shared with TRBD2. The ends lost 9 bases at V and 7 bases at J; junction bases unmatched: 17. The CDR3 extends over 18 amino acids. This CDR3 is CARSGLAGVIPFGNEQFF. The CDR3 nucleotides read TGTGCCAGATCGGGACTAGCGGGAGTCATTCCGTTTGGGAATGAGCAGTTCTTC.

V is TRBV10-1 and J is TRBJ2-1, with D perhaps matching TRBD1 (5 bases). Germline V gene data show CDR1 as WNHNN and CDR2 as SYGVQD (reference sequence). The CDR3 sequence is 15 residues long. Deletions cut 0 bases from V and 0 bases from J, with 6 bases between. CDR3 loop: CASSESTASYNEQFF. The CDR3 region has the DNA TGCGCCAGCAGTGAGTCGACAGCCTCCTACAATGAGCAGTTCTTC.

This clonotype was seen a handful of times. V gene TRBV5-5 combines with J gene TRBJ1-1; possible D gene TRBD1, 6 bases. The germline V gene encodes CDR1 SGHKS and CDR2 YYEKEE (reference sequence). V was cut by 4 bases and J by 3 bases, with 22 bases left in between. The CDR3 totals 17 residues. The CDR3 coding sequence is TGTGCCAGCAGCCCTAATAGGCTACAGGGTAGGGACACTGAAGCTTTCTTT. Amino acid sequence: CASSPNRLQGRDTEAFF.

This clonotype was detected a few times. The chain combines TRBV7-3 with TRBJ2-1; D is undetermined. Germline CDR1 SGHTA, CDR2 FQGTGA. The CDR3 consists of 13 residues. The germline V and J ends were trimmed by 1 base and 7 bases, with 8 bases remaining between them. The CDR3, as DNA: TGTGCCAGCAGCTTAAGCCTCCCGAATGAGCAGTTCTTC. It encodes CASSLSLPNEQFF.

The V gene is TRBV6-5, the J gene TRBJ2-1, with D possibly being TRBD1 or TRBD2 (6 bases each). Germline CDR1 and CDR2: MNHEY and SVGAGI. V was pared by 4 bases and J by 3 bases, with 10 bases between. The CDR3 loop spans 14 amino acids. CDR3 sequence reads: CASSFEGGYNEQFF. CDR3 bases: TGTGCCAGCAGTTTTGAGGGGGGCTACAATGAGCAGTTCTTC.

This clonotype was seen repeatedly, ten times or more. CDR3 loop: CASSFWTGGTEAFF. CDR3 DNA: TGTGCCAGCAGTTTTTGGACAGGAGGTACTGAAGCTTTCTTT. J is TRBJ1-1 and V is TRBV12-3 or TRBV12-4; 7 bases match TRBD1. Trimming at V came to 3 bases and at J to 5 bases, leaving 6 bases not matched to a gene. The length of the CDR3 is 14 residues.

At least ten counts were recorded for this clonotype. The chain has TRBV12-3 or TRBV12-4 and TRBJ2-5; D not resolved. This CDR3 spans 14 amino acids. Trimming shortened V by 2 bases and J by 5 bases, and 12 bases separated the two germline ends. The CDR3, as DNA: TGTGCCAGCAGTTTATTCGAAGGTCCGGAGACCCAGTACTTC. Translating it yields CASSLFEGPETQYF.

There are a few counts of this clonotype. This rearrangement joins TRBV24-1 to TRBJ2-1; TRBD2 agrees at 14 bases. Per germline, CDR1 KGHDR and CDR2 SFDVKD. Germline trimming cut 2 bases from V and 9 bases from J; bases unmatched to any gene: 5. This CDR3 region has 16 residues. For the CDR3, the DNA is TGTGCCACCAGTGATTCGGGACTAGCGGGAGTTGGTGAGCAGTTCTTC. This gives the protein CATSDSGLAGVGEQFF.